Shown below are 12 T cell receptor beta chains from a single sample sequenced in a study of beta chain features in type 1 diabetes. As every portion of the isolated RNA was reverse transcribed, the sequencing read expressed TCRB transcripts. TCRdb's copy holds only in-frame clones and misses some; the assay was immunoSEQ multiplex PCR. The repertoire holds 330,000 or so clones, with roughly a fifth as singletons. The material sequenced was naive CD4+ T cells from blood. Receptor source: a woman between 18 and 29 years old in good health.

V is TRBV30 and J is TRBJ1-6; D perhaps matches TRBD1 (6 bases). The CDR3 extends over 13 amino acids. Trimming took 4 bases from V and 7 from J, leaving 11 bases between them. Germline V CDR1 and CDR2: GTSNPN, SVGIG (reference sequence). CDR3 sequence reads: CAWTGTRNSPLHF. The CDR3 bases are TGTGCCTGGACCGGGACACGGAATTCACCCCTCCACTTT.

J is TRBJ2-1 and V is TRBV11-2; 7 bases are shared with TRBD2. Per the germline V gene, CDR1 is SGHAT and CDR2 is FQNNGV. The CDR3 is made up of 13 amino acids. J lost 15 bases, V lost 4 bases, and 12 bases had no gene match. The CDR3 sequence: CASSSSSGTMGFF. In DNA form, the CDR3 reads TGTGCCAGCAGCTCCTCGTCCGGGACTATGGGGTTCTTC.

This clone was observed a few times. The V call is TRBV28, the J call TRBJ1-1; D not certain. CDR1 and CDR2 from the germline V gene are MDHEN and SYDVKM. V shed 3 bases and J shed 5 bases, with 7 bases lying between them. This CDR3 is 12 amino acids long. The CDR3 loop reads CASSLRWTEAFF. The CDR3 nucleotides are TGTGCCAGCAGTTTGCGGTGGACTGAAGCTTTCTTT.

The chain is built from TRBV7-2 and TRBJ2-5; tentatively, D is TRBD1 (6 bases). CDR1 is SGHTA, CDR2 FQGNSA, per germline. The length of the CDR3 is 13 residues. V was clipped by 6 bases and J by 6 bases, with 14 bases between them. CDR3 region: CASSTGLAQTQYF. CDR3 DNA: TGTGCCAGCAGTACAGGGTTAGCACAGACCCAGTACTTC.

In this sample, this clone turned up a few times. The chain uses TRBV6-5 and TRBJ2-3; a weak D match, TRBD2 (6 bases). The V and J ends lost 4 bases and 3 bases respectively, with 11 bases between them. CDR3 size: 14 residues. The V gene's germline CDR1 is MNHEY and CDR2 SVGAGI. The chain's CDR3 is CASSSQTSTDTQYF. CDR3 sequence (DNA): TGTGCCAGCAGTTCCCAGACTAGTACAGATACGCAGTATTTT.

The sample holds a few counts of this clone. The V and J genes are TRBV30 and TRBJ1-5; no reliable D call. The germline V gene has CDR1 GTSNPN and CDR2 SVGIG (reference sequence). The CDR3 covers 13 residues. Trimming left V 5 bases short and J 6 bases short, with 14 bases between. CDR3 sequence reads: CAWSGSDGQPQHF. CDR3 nucleotides: TGTGCCTGGTCCGGGAGTGACGGTCAGCCCCAGCATTTT.

This clone was counted between two and nine times. CDR3 coding DNA: TGCAGCGTTGAAGGGACAGGGGGTTCCTACGAGCAGTACTTC. It encodes CSVEGTGGSYEQYF. The V gene is TRBV29-1, the J gene TRBJ2-7; 10 positions match TRBD1. Germline V gives CDR1 SQVTM, CDR2 ANQGSEA. The junction had 1 base not matched to a gene; V was cut back by 1 base and J by 1 base. CDR3 length: 14 amino acids.

This rearrangement joins TRBV5-1 to TRBJ2-7; D may be TRBD1 (6 bases). Trimming stripped 0 bases from V and 2 bases from J, with 9 bases between. The CDR3 consists of 14 residues. The germline V gene encodes CDR1 SGHRS and CDR2 YFSETQ. The CDR3 spells CASSLDTGTYEQYF. As DNA, the CDR3 is TGCGCCAGCAGCTTGGACACAGGGACCTACGAGCAGTACTTC.

V is TRBV7-8 and J is TRBJ1-5; perhaps TRBD1 as D (6 bases). The CDR3 extends over 15 amino acids. Germline assignment: CDR1 SGHVS and CDR2 FQNEAQ. V lost 5 bases, J lost 6 bases, and 17 bases lay in between. DNA for the CDR3: TGTGCCAGCAGCCGCCGACAGGCGTTGGGTCAGCCCCAGCATTTT. It codes for CASSRRQALGQPQHF.

This sequence joins TRBV23-1 and TRBJ1-1, with D unclear. TRBV23-1 is filed as an ORF, its function uncertain. The length of the CDR3 is 13 residues. The ends were cut back, 7 bases at V and 1 base at J, with 10 bases in the middle. CDR3 sequence: CASTRVENTEAFF. DNA for the CDR3: TGCGCCAGCACGAGGGTAGAGAACACTGAAGCTTTCTTT.

This rearrangement joins TRBV11-2 to TRBJ2-1; 7 nucleotides match TRBD2. V lost 6 bases to trimming and J lost 0 bases; unmatched junction nucleotides: 14. CDR3 length: 18 residues. Germline V lookup: CDR1 SGHAT, CDR2 FQNNGV. The CDR3 region is CASRRGLAARSSYNEQFF. CDR3 bases: TGTGCCAGCAGGAGAGGGCTAGCGGCCCGGAGCTCCTACAATGAGCAGTTCTTC.

The V and J genes are TRBV7-2 and TRBJ1-1; D not certain. The V gene lost 4 bases and the J gene lost 11 bases, with 11 bases spanning the gap. Germline CDR1 and CDR2: SGHTA and FQGNSA. The CDR3 is 11 amino acids. CDR3 sequence: CASSYLSGAFF. CDR3 nucleotides: TGTGCCAGCAGCTACCTGTCCGGGGCTTTCTTT.